Reported below is one T cell receptor beta chain. Produced via immunoSEQ multiplex PCR; TCRdb's table is partial and in-frame only. The data contain around 35,000 clones, 88% of them singletons. The data stem from a study of OX40 agonist ivuxolimab in advanced cancers. J lost 6 bases, V lost 0 bases, and 8 bases had no gene match. Germline lookup yields CDR1 MGHRA and CDR2 YSYEKL. There are 16 residues in the CDR3. This specimen was CD4+ or CD8+ T cells sorted from blood, taken in a trial of the OX40 agonist ivuxolimab. The receptor's source is an adult with an advanced solid tumor such as melanoma, head and neck, liver or kidney cancer. The J gene is TRBJ1-5, the V gene TRBV4-1; 7 bases line up with TRBD1. The CDR3 sequence is CASSQEPRQGSQPQHF. CDR3 nucleotide sequence: TGCGCCAGCAGCCAAGAACCCCGACAGGGATCTCAGCCCCAGCATTTT.